Below, 23 T cell receptor beta chains from the same sample are listed, as sequenced in a study of blood T cells in healthy people across ages. Combining a sample-barcoded 5' primer with a J-beta primer mix, a second PCR ran for roughly 7 to 12 cycles. TCRdb reanalysed the 5' RACE reads using MiXCR and keeps one entry per CDR3 protein. The sample yields approximately 800,000 distinct CDR3 sequences, less than 80% seen once. Sequencing was performed on blood. These receptor sequences come from a man aged 25 to 45 in good health.

The CDR3 loop reads CASSQDVPFTGLAGIGEQFF. In DNA, the CDR3 is TGTGCCAGCAGCCAAGATGTCCCCTTTACCGGACTAGCGGGGATAGGTGAGCAGTTCTTC. The chain recombines TRBV4-2 with TRBJ2-1; 12 bases fit TRBD2. J was trimmed by 9 bases and V by 0 bases; bases with no gene match: 18. This CDR3 contains 20 residues. From germline, CDR1 is LGHNA and CDR2 YNFKEQ.

As for this clonotype: A much larger clone is a single base away; this may be a read error. J is TRBJ2-6 and V is TRBV25-1; D may correspond to TRBD1 or TRBD2 (6 bases each). Germline-derived CDR1 and CDR2 are MGHDK and SYGVNS. The CDR3 has 16 amino acids. The chain's CDR3 is CASSELGGPGANVPTF. CDR3 DNA sequence: TGTGCCAGCAGTGAGCTCGGGGGTCCAGGGGCCAACGTCCCGACTTTC.

The DNA for the CDR3 is TGTGCCAGCACGAACCAGCCGAGCGATACGCAGTATTTT. Translated, it gives CASTNQPSDTQYF. The rearrangement joins TRBV7-2 to TRBJ2-3; D remains unclear. The CDR3 totals 13 residues. Between the trimmed V and J ends, which lost 7 bases and 6 bases, there was a span of 14 bases. The germline V gene has CDR1 SGHTA and CDR2 FQGNSA.

This clonotype has just a few counts. The rearrangement joins TRBV28 to TRBJ2-4, with 7 bases identical to TRBD1. Germline trimming cut 5 bases from V and 8 bases from J; bases unmatched to any gene: 6. Germline-derived CDR1 and CDR2 are MDHEN and SYDVKM. The CDR3 runs to 13 residues. This CDR3 is CASSTDRDDIQYF. The DNA for the CDR3 is TGTGCCAGCAGTACAGACAGGGATGACATTCAGTACTTC.

J is TRBJ1-4 and V is TRBV28; TRBD1 is a possible D gene (5 bases). V was shortened by 7 bases and J by 8 bases, with 23 bases between the two germline ends. Germline V gene sequence: CDR1 MDHEN, CDR2 SYDVKM. The CDR3 extends over 16 amino acids. This CDR3 is CASKVGQTGAGEKLFF. In DNA form, the CDR3 reads TGTGCCAGCAAAGTTGGCCAGACCGGGGCAGGGGAAAAACTGTTTTTT.

The chain combines TRBV29-1 with TRBJ2-1, with 10 bases that match TRBD1. CDR1 is SQVTM and CDR2 is ANQGSEA in the germline V gene. Trimming removed 4 bases from V and 9 bases from J; junction bases left unmatched: 3. The CDR3 totals 12 residues. The CDR3 is CSVGQGASEQFF. The CDR3 DNA sequence: TGCAGCGTTGGACAGGGGGCTAGTGAGCAGTTCTTC.

This clonotype was seen more than once but under ten times. The rearrangement links TRBV4-3 to TRBJ2-1, with a possible D match to TRBD1 (6 bases). Germline V gene lookup returns CDR1 LGHNA and CDR2 YSLEER. The length of the CDR3 is 14 residues. V was shortened by 1 base and J by 7 bases, with 11 bases between the two germline ends. The CDR3 sequence: CASSQVLGHNEQFF. CDR3 nucleotide sequence: TGCGCCAGCAGCCAAGTTCTGGGACATAATGAGCAGTTCTTC.

Comments on this clonotype: Mismatch with germline at one junction end may stem from a read error. This CDR3 is CASSPGSLSYNEQFF. In DNA, the CDR3 is TGTGCCAGCAGTCCAGGATCATTATCCTACAACGAGCAGTTCTTC. V and J are TRBV28 and TRBJ2-1; D ambiguous. Germline loops: CDR1 MDHEN, CDR2 SYDVKM. This CDR3 comprises 15 residues.

J is TRBJ1-1 and V is TRBV6-2 or TRBV6-3, with D unclear. CDR3 length: 16 amino acids. Germline loops: CDR1 MNHEY, CDR2 SVGEGT. Trimming pared 2 bases from V and 4 bases from J, leaving 17 bases between. Here the CDR3 DNA reads TGTGCCAGCAGTTACCCGAAGGGTCTAGGCGGCACTGAAGCTTTCTTT. It codes for CASSYPKGLGGTEAFF.

The rearrangement joins TRBV9 to TRBJ2-3; 9 bases fit TRBD2. CDR3 length: 16 amino acids. The ends lost 4 bases at V and 0 bases at J; junction bases unmatched: 6. CDR1 is SGDLS and CDR2 is YYNGEE in the germline V gene. The CDR3 DNA sequence: TGTGCCAGCAGCCTAAGGACTAGCGCTAGCACAGATACGCAGTATTTT. This sequence encodes CASSLRTSASTDTQYF.

This clonotype appeared a few times. V and J are TRBV5-6 and TRBJ2-5, with D tentatively TRBD1 or TRBD2 (5 bases each). The length of the CDR3 is 14 residues. Germline CDR1 and CDR2: SGHDT and YYEEEE. Trimming shortened V by 7 bases and J by 5 bases, and 18 bases separated the two germline ends. CDR3 loop: CASSSGTEDETQYF. The CDR3 bases are TGTGCCAGCTCCTCCGGGACGGAGGATGAGACCCAGTACTTC.

The chain uses TRBV20-1 and TRBJ2-7, with 9 bases fitting TRBD1. Per the germline V gene, CDR1 is DFQATT and CDR2 is SNEGSKA (reference sequence). V gave up 5 bases and J gave up 1 base; unmatched junction bases: 12. The CDR3 sequence is 16 residues long. For the CDR3, the DNA is TGCAGTGCTTCGGACCCCGGGGACAGGGCTTCCTACGAGCAGTACTTC. This translates into CSASDPGDRASYEQYF.

This chain joins TRBV7-9 and TRBJ2-2, with D maybe TRBD1 (6 bases). CDR1 and CDR2 (germline): SEHNR, FQNEAQ (reference sequence). Trimming cost V 7 bases and J 4 bases, with 16 bases left between them. The CDR3 extends over 15 amino acids. The CDR3 coding sequence is TGTGCCAGCATGTCCGGGACATGGCTCACCGGGGAGCTGTTTTTT. Translating gives CASMSGTWLTGELFF.

V usage is TRBV7-8 and J usage is TRBJ2-3, with D unclear. CDR3 length: 13 residues. Germline CDR1 and CDR2: SGHVS and FQNEAQ. V lost 2 bases and J lost 3, with 6 bases in between. CDR3 loop: CASSLYVTDTQYF. CDR3 nucleotides: TGTGCCAGCAGCTTATACGTTACAGATACGCAGTATTTT. Combining the CDR3 with reference TRBV7-8 and TRBJ2-3 gives the whole variable domain GAGVSQSPRYKVAKRGQDVALRCDPISGHVSLFWYQQALGQGPEFLTYFQNEAQLDKSGLPSDRFFAERPEGSVSTLKIQRTQQEDSAVYLCASSLYVTDTQYFGPGTRLTVL.

The chain employs TRBV7-3 and TRBJ1-2, with D possibly matching TRBD1 (5 bases). Trimming cost V 5 bases and J 8 bases, with 18 bases left between them. Per germline, CDR1 SGHTA and CDR2 FQGTGA. The CDR3 consists of 14 residues. This CDR3 is CASSPLSTVRGYTF. For the CDR3, the DNA is TGTGCCAGCAGCCCTTTATCGACAGTTCGGGGCTACACCTTC. The full variable domain, rest sourced from reference TRBV7-3 and TRBJ1-2, is GAGVSQTPSNKVTEKGKYVELRCDPISGHTALYWYRQSLGQGPEFLIYFQGTGAADDSGLPNDRFFAVRPEGSVSTLKIQRTERGDSAVYLCASSPLSTVRGYTFGSGTRLTVV.

V usage is TRBV3-1 and J usage is TRBJ1-6; 7 nucleotides align to TRBD1. In germline, CDR1 is LGHDT, CDR2 YNNKEL (reference sequence). J lost 5 bases, V lost 4 bases, and 8 bases had no gene match. CDR3 length equals 16 residues. CDR3 DNA sequence: TGTGCCAGCAGCCCCTTGACAGGGAGAGATAATTCACCCCTCCACTTT. It translates to CASSPLTGRDNSPLHF.

This clonotype was seen a handful of times. The chain recombines TRBV16 with TRBJ2-1; TRBD1 or TRBD2 may be the D gene (6 bases each). The germline V gene encodes CDR1 KGHSY and CDR2 FQNENV. The CDR3 length is 13 residues. V was pared by 4 bases and J by 7 bases, with 11 bases between. In nucleotides, the CDR3 is TGTGCCAGCAGCCGGTGGGGGGCAAATGAGCAGTTCTTC. This gives the protein CASSRWGANEQFF. The variable domain in full, completed from reference TRBV16 and TRBJ2-1, reads GEEVAQTPKHLVRGEGQKAKLYCAPIKGHSYVFWYQQVLKNEFKFLISFQNENVFDETGMPKERFSAKCLPNSPCSLEIQATKLEDSAVYFCASSRWGANEQFFGPGTRLTVL.

This clonotype was seen only a few times. This chain connects TRBV7-3 to TRBJ2-7; either TRBD1 or TRBD2 may supply D (5 bases each). The germline gives CDR1 SGHTA, CDR2 FQGTGA. Between the trimmed V and J ends, which lost 3 bases and 6 bases, there was a span of 15 bases. The CDR3 consists of 14 residues. The CDR3 loop reads CASSFGTQMGEQYF. The CDR3 DNA sequence: TGTGCCAGCAGCTTTGGGACCCAAATGGGCGAGCAGTACTTC.

V is TRBV27 and J is TRBJ2-1; tentative D call: TRBD2 (5 bases). Germline CDR1 reads MNHEY; CDR2 reads SMNVEV (reference sequence). The CDR3 has 11 amino acids. V was pared by 4 bases and J by 12 bases, with 10 bases between. CDR3 loop: CASSWGVGQFF. As DNA, the CDR3 is TGTGCCAGCAGTTGGGGAGTGGGGCAGTTCTTC.

The V and J genes are TRBV7-9 and TRBJ1-2; D is ambiguous. CDR3 length equals 13 residues. Trimming cost V 6 bases and J 3 bases, with 11 bases left between them. From germline, CDR1 is SEHNR and CDR2 FQNEAQ (reference sequence). CDR3 sequence: CASRAYSDYGYTF. The CDR3 DNA sequence: TGTGCCAGCAGGGCCTACAGCGACTATGGCTACACCTTC.

The table lists this clonotype with a count of one. The V and J genes are TRBV2 and TRBJ2-5, with 16 bases aligning to TRBD2. Germline trimming cut 6 bases from V and 3 bases from J; bases unmatched to any gene: 1. The CDR3 is made up of 15 amino acids. The germline gives CDR1 SNHLY, CDR2 FYNNEI. CDR3 amino acids: CASRGLAGGKETQYF. CDR3 nucleotides: TGTGCCAGCAGGGGACTAGCGGGGGGGAAAGAGACCCAGTACTTC.

The sample holds a few counts of this clonotype. The chain carries TRBV13 and TRBJ2-3; TRBD2 agrees at 7 bases. J lost 1 base, V lost 1 base, and 2 bases had no gene match. This CDR3 is built from 15 residues. Germline CDR1 and CDR2: PRHDT and FYEKMQ (reference sequence). The CDR3 loop is CASSLASGGTDTQYF. CDR3 DNA: TGTGCCAGCAGCTTAGCCAGCGGGGGCACAGATACGCAGTATTTT.

The gene calls are TRBV6-5 and TRBJ2-1; TRBD1 aligns across 8 bases. The CDR3 spans 16 residues. Germline values: CDR1 MNHEY, CDR2 SVGAGI. Germline trimming cut 5 bases from V and 1 base from J; bases unmatched to any gene: 7. CDR3 region: CASSRTGQGSYNEQFF. CDR3 DNA: TGTGCCAGCAGTCGGACAGGGCAGGGATCCTACAATGAGCAGTTCTTC.